This paragraph covers one T cell receptor beta chain sequence. The antigen is undetermined. This sample stems from a study of radiotherapy plus CTLA-4 blockade in lung cancer. Study background: The study recorded objective responses in around 18% of patients and disease control in 25% to 35%.

Using immunoSEQ multiplex PCR, the repertoire was profiled, and TCRdb retains in-frame clones only, with some absent. The repertoire holds 35,000 to 40,000 clones, with approximately 86% as singletons. CDR3 size: 18 residues. Germline loops: CDR1 WNHNN, CDR2 SYGVQD (reference sequence). Trimming took 3 bases from V and 2 from J; bases not matched to a gene: 11. Study-wide findings and caveats: After treatment with radiotherapy plus ipilimumab, TCR clones that came from the tumor expanded in blood. Strongest reported response predictors: early blood clone changes and post-radiation interferon-beta.

This chain links TRBV10-1 with TRBJ2-5; 11 bases are shared with TRBD2. This TCR came from a human donor with non-small cell lung cancer whose response to radiotherapy plus ipilimumab could not be evaluated. The sequences come from peripheral blood, collected from a patient treated with radiotherapy plus ipilimumab. CDR3 sequence: CASSERVAGGFPQETQYF. CDR3 coding DNA: TGCGCCAGCAGTGAACGGGTAGCGGGAGGGTTTCCTCAAGAGACCCAGTACTTC.